A single sample is the source of the 19 T cell receptor beta chains below, sequenced in a study of cytomegalovirus exposure and HLA in healthy donors (dated 2017 in TCRdb). Library construction relied on the immunoSEQ multiplex PCR assay. For the multiplex PCR, a mixture combining 60 forward primers for TCR Vbeta segments and 13 reverse primers for TCR Jbeta segments was used. TCRdb provides this immuneACCESS table in a form limited to in-frame rearrangements. Some clones are lacking; in checked studies, under half of them reflect an unresolved V gene, and why the rest are absent is not known. This sample holds some 150,000 clones; approximately 83% were observed only once. The ten largest clones add up to more than 1.5% of the sample. Source material: PBMCs. These receptors all stem from a woman aged 18-29 years in good health and CMV-seronegative.

This clone has just one count. This rearrangement joins TRBV27 to TRBJ1-1; D is ambiguous. Looked up from germline, CDR1 is MNHEY and CDR2 is SMNVEV (reference sequence). This CDR3 has 17 residues. V lost 0 bases and J lost 4, with 18 bases in between. The CDR3 loop is CASSLSTGTVVGTEAFF. CDR3 nucleotide sequence: TGTGCCAGCAGTTTATCCACCGGTACAGTAGTGGGCACTGAAGCTTTCTTT.

The chain carries TRBV6-1 and TRBJ1-3; 9 bases map to TRBD1. The CDR3 has 15 residues. The V and J ends lost 3 bases and 3 bases, in that order; junction bases with no gene match: 3. Germline assignment: CDR1 MNHNS and CDR2 SASEGT. This CDR3 reads CASSEGQGIGNTIYF. Here the CDR3 DNA reads TGTGCCAGCAGTGAGGGACAGGGCATTGGAAACACCATATATTTT.

The chain links TRBV7-2 to TRBJ1-5; 7 bases line up with TRBD1. Per germline, CDR1 SGHTA and CDR2 FQGNSA. The V gene end was trimmed by 5 bases and the J gene end by 7 bases; junction bases not matched to a gene: 11. CDR3 length: 15 amino acids. CDR3 DNA sequence: TGTGCCAGCAGCCCCCGACAGGGTCGGGGGCAGCCCCAGCATTTT. Protein: CASSPRQGRGQPQHF.

V usage is TRBV28 and J usage is TRBJ1-5, with 9 bases aligning to TRBD1. The J segment lost 5 bases and the V segment lost 3 bases, leaving 5 bases of the junction unmatched. CDR1 and CDR2 (germline): MDHEN, SYDVKM. The CDR3 has 15 residues. CDR3 DNA sequence: TGTGCCAGCAGTTTTAGGGGACAGGGTTATCAGCCCCAGCATTTT. It encodes CASSFRGQGYQPQHF. Based on the CDR3 plus reference TRBV28 and TRBJ1-5, the full variable domain is DVKVTQSSRYLVKRTGEKVFLECVQDMDHENMFWYRQDPGLGLRLIYFSYDVKMKEKGDIPEGYSVSREKKERFSLILESASTNQTSMYLCASSFRGQGYQPQHFGDGTRLSIL.

The chain uses TRBV5-6 and TRBJ1-1; D is possibly TRBD1 (6 bases). This CDR3 has 14 residues. Per germline, CDR1 SGHDT and CDR2 YYEEEE. V lost 0 bases, J lost 3 bases, and 9 bases lay in between. The CDR3 is CASSLGQVDTEAFF. CDR3 bases: TGTGCCAGCAGCTTGGGACAGGTCGACACTGAAGCTTTCTTT.

The CDR3 DNA sequence: TGTGCCAGCAGTGAGTCTAGGAATGAGCAGTTCTTC. Amino acid sequence: CASSESRNEQFF. The chain uses TRBV6-1 and TRBJ2-1; D is unclear. The CDR3 consists of 12 residues. The V end was cut by 3 bases, the J end by 7 bases, with 7 bases between. Germline CDR1 MNHNS, CDR2 SASEGT.

In its sample, this clone was seen once. The chain carries TRBV11-3 and TRBJ2-2; 10 bases map to TRBD1. CDR1 SGHNT and CDR2 YENEEA come from the germline V gene. With 4 bases clipped from V and 7 bases from J, the junction kept 12 bases outside the gene matches. This CDR3 is built from 17 residues. CDR3 DNA: TGTGCCAGCAGCTCGTTCCGGGACAGGGGTTTCGGCGGGGAGCTGTTTTTT. Amino acid sequence: CASSSFRDRGFGGELFF.

V gene TRBV5-4 combines with J gene TRBJ1-2; no firm D call. V was clipped by 5 bases and J by 4 bases, with 12 bases between them. Germline V gene data show CDR1 as SGHNT and CDR2 as YYREEE (reference sequence). This CDR3 comprises 13 residues. CDR3 in amino acids: CASSPSGPYGYTF. The CDR3 coding sequence is TGTGCCAGCAGTCCTTCAGGCCCCTATGGCTACACCTTC. Together with reference TRBV5-4 and TRBJ1-2, the CDR3 gives the full variable domain: ETGVTQSPTHLIKTRGQQVTLRCSSQSGHNTVSWYQQALGQGPQFIFQYYREEENGRGNFPPRFSGLQFPNYSSELNVNALELDDSALYLCASSPSGPYGYTFGSGTRLTVV.

The chain is built from TRBV10-3 and TRBJ1-2; D ambiguous. This CDR3 region has 16 residues. V lost 4 bases, J lost 2 bases, and 17 bases lay in between. CDR1 is ENHRY and CDR2 is SYGVKD in the germline V gene. The CDR3: CAISGEGLRSNYGYTF. DNA of the CDR3: TGTGCCATCAGTGGAGAAGGACTGAGATCCAACTATGGCTACACCTTC.

This clone was seen just once. Other DNA sequences from this sample encode an identical CDR3 as well. The chain uses TRBV5-4 and TRBJ2-7; a weak D match, TRBD1 (6 bases). Trimming stripped 2 bases from V and 6 bases from J, with 6 bases between. CDR1 is SGHNT, CDR2 YYREEE, per germline (reference sequence). The CDR3 totals 11 residues. CDR3 region: CASSLGGEQYF. CDR3 sequence (DNA): TGTGCCAGCAGCTTAGGGGGCGAGCAGTACTTC.

The chain has TRBV12-2 and TRBJ1-4; the table's D call TRBD1 went unverified against the DNA. TRBV12-2 is given as a pseudogene. CDR3 length: 15 amino acids. The CDR3 nucleotides are TGTGCAAGTCGCTCCCCGGACAGGGCCACGGGAAAACTGTTTTTT. It yields the protein CASRSPDRATGKLFF.

The chain couples TRBV10-2 to TRBJ1-5; the match to TRBD1 covers 7 bases. Germline trimming cut 8 bases from V and 6 bases from J; bases unmatched to any gene: 10. Looked up from germline, CDR1 is WSHSY and CDR2 is SAAADI. This CDR3 is built from 14 residues. The CDR3 loop reads CASSGQVGSQPQHF. The CDR3 nucleotides are TGCGCCAGCTCCGGACAGGTGGGTTCTCAGCCCCAGCATTTT.

This chain joins TRBV25-1 and TRBJ1-2; no clear D gene. The CDR3 has 13 amino acids. V was trimmed by 2 bases and J by 4 bases, leaving 8 bases between them. Per the germline V gene, CDR1 is MGHDK and CDR2 is SYGVNS. This CDR3 is CASSEDVVYGYTF. In nucleotides, the CDR3 is TGTGCCAGCAGTGAAGATGTAGTCTATGGCTACACCTTC.

V gene TRBV5-1 combines with J gene TRBJ2-7; no clear D gene. This CDR3 is 12 amino acids long. The germline V gene has CDR1 SGHRS and CDR2 YFSETQ. V was shortened by 4 bases and J by 2 bases, with 7 bases between the two germline ends. CDR3 region: CASSLPPYEQYF. CDR3 nucleotides: TGCGCCAGCAGCCTACCGCCCTACGAGCAGTACTTC. The entire variable domain, with the rest obtained from reference TRBV5-1 and TRBJ2-7, is as follows: KAGVTQTPRYLIKTRGQQVTLSCSPISGHRSVSWYQQTPGQGLQFLFEYFSETQRNKGNFPGRFSGRQFSNSRSEMNVSTLELGDSALYLCASSLPPYEQYFGPGTRLTVT.

This rearrangement joins TRBV30 to TRBJ1-2, with unresolved D. V lost 2 bases to trimming and J lost 7 bases, with 17 bases between them. CDR1 and CDR2 (germline): GTSNPN, SVGIG (reference sequence). This CDR3 has 14 amino acids. CDR3 protein: CAWSRGGQMSGYTF. Here the CDR3 DNA reads TGTGCCTGGAGTCGGGGAGGGCAGATGAGTGGCTACACCTTC. The full variable domain, its missing parts supplied by reference TRBV30 and TRBJ1-2, is SQTIHQWPATLVQPVGSPLSLECTVEGTSNPNLYWYRQAAGRGLQLLFYSVGIGQISSEVPQNLSASRPQDRQFILSSKKLLLSDSGFYLCAWSRGGQMSGYTFGSGTRLTVV.

The chain has TRBV28 and TRBJ2-3, with D possibly TRBD2 on 7 matching bases. The germline CDR1 and CDR2 sequences are MDHEN and SYDVKM. V was cut by 3 bases and J by 0 bases, with 10 bases left in between. This CDR3 comprises 15 residues. Here the CDR3 reads CASSFGGGSTDTQYF. CDR3 nucleotide sequence: TGTGCCAGCAGTTTCGGCGGGGGCAGCACAGATACGCAGTATTTT.

The chain carries TRBV25-1 and TRBJ1-4; D unclear. This CDR3 region has 15 residues. CDR1 and CDR2 (germline): MGHDK, SYGVNS. The V end lost 4 bases, the J end lost 4 bases, and 13 bases lay between the germline ends. The CDR3 sequence: CASSGPTAHNEKLFF. The CDR3 DNA follows: TGTGCCAGCAGTGGCCCCACAGCTCATAATGAAAAACTGTTTTTT.

This clone appeared a single time. The gene calls are TRBV7-2 and TRBJ2-7; 11 bases fit TRBD2. Germline values: CDR1 SGHTA, CDR2 FQGNSA. The CDR3 contains 18 residues. V was pared by 2 bases and J by 0 bases, with 9 bases of the junction left unmatched. Here the CDR3 DNA reads TGTGCCAGCAGCTTATCTAGCGGGGGGTCATTTAGCTCCTACGAGCAGTACTTC. Protein: CASSLSSGGSFSSYEQYF.

The chain recombines TRBV30 with TRBJ2-7; D might be TRBD2 (7 bases). Between the trimmed V and J ends, which lost 3 bases and 6 bases, there was a span of 15 bases. Germline CDR1 GTSNPN, CDR2 SVGIG (reference sequence). The CDR3 spans 13 residues. CDR3 in DNA: TGTGCCTGGAGGAGGGGGGGAACGAGCGAGCAGTACTTC. It codes for CAWRRGGTSEQYF.